These 30 T cell receptor beta chains share one sample of origin, sequenced in a study of vaccination effects on CD4 cells after COVID-19. Antigen specificity for these receptors is unknown. This table comes from immunoSEQ multiplex PCR, and its TCRdb copy is limited to in-frame clones, with some not included. The table lists around 66,000 clones, 70% to 85% of them singletons, with 2% to 2.5% in the top ten. Scientists isolated CD4+ T cells after a roughly 10-day culture period ended. Vaccination of participants consisted of two doses of either the BNT162b2 or mRNA-1273 vaccine. Sample: CD4+ T cells from PBMCs cultured without peptide, taken after COVID-19 vaccination. The receptors here all came from a human donor who received a COVID-19 vaccine.

The rearrangement uses TRBV3-1 (or the pseudogene TRBV3-2) and TRBJ2-5; no clear D gene. V lost 1 base and J lost 1, with 7 bases in between. The germline gives CDR1 LGHDT, CDR2 YNNKEL (reference sequence). The length of the CDR3 is 14 residues. CDR3 amino acids: CASSQARIQETQYF. In DNA, the CDR3 is TGTGCCAGCAGCCAAGCGCGGATCCAAGAGACCCAGTACTTC.

This chain joins TRBV6-2 or TRBV6-3 and TRBJ2-4; tentatively, D is TRBD2 (5 bases). There are 11 residues in the CDR3. Per germline, CDR1 MNHEY and CDR2 SVGEGT. V was pared by 2 bases and J by 14 bases, with 10 bases between. The CDR3 DNA reads TGTGCCAGCAGTTACGGGGAGCGAAAGTACTTC. It encodes CASSYGERKYF.

In its sample, this clone was seen once. The chain combines TRBV6-1 with TRBJ1-3, with D uncertain. The CDR3 has 19 residues. Germline CDR1 is MNHNS and CDR2 is SASEGT. V lost 2 bases and J 0 bases, leaving 20 bases between the germline ends. The CDR3 coding sequence is TGTGCCAGCAGTGAACGAGAGTTTCGAAACCTTGTCTCTGGAAACACCATATATTTT. This gives the protein CASSEREFRNLVSGNTIYF.

The chain combines TRBV18 with TRBJ1-6; 8 bases agree with TRBD1. Germline V gene sequence: CDR1 KGHSH, CDR2 LQKENI. CDR3 length: 19 residues. Trimming removed 3 bases from V and 5 bases from J; junction bases left unmatched: 15. The CDR3 protein is CASSPIDTSGGQDNSPLHF. CDR3 bases: TGTGCCAGCTCACCTATCGATACTTCAGGGGGACAGGATAATTCACCCCTCCACTTT.

This clone came up a few times. This chain connects TRBV4-3 to TRBJ2-2, with D unresolved. The CDR3 is made up of 14 amino acids. From germline, CDR1 is LGHNA and CDR2 YSLEER. The V and J ends lost 4 bases and 2 bases respectively, with 8 bases between them. CDR3 sequence (DNA): TGCGCCAGCAGCCCATGGAGTAACACCGGGGAGCTGTTTTTT. Amino acid sequence: CASSPWSNTGELFF.

V and J are TRBV5-1 and TRBJ1-1; D is ambiguous. CDR1 is SGHRS and CDR2 is YFSETQ in the germline V gene. The CDR3 contains 14 residues. The V gene lost 4 bases and the J gene lost 0 bases, with 10 bases spanning the gap. CDR3 region: CASSPDGLNTEAFF. The CDR3 DNA sequence: TGCGCCAGCAGCCCGGACGGATTGAACACTGAAGCTTTCTTT.

The V and J genes are TRBV5-1 and TRBJ2-7; D is possibly TRBD1 (5 bases). This CDR3 has 15 amino acids. Germline assignment: CDR1 SGHRS and CDR2 YFSETQ. Trimming removed 0 bases from V and 2 bases from J, with 12 bases in between. CDR3 bases: TGCGCCAGCAGCTTGGGTCAGGGTACCACCTACGAGCAGTACGTC. Translating it yields CASSLGQGTTYEQYV.

The rearrangement joins TRBV30 to TRBJ1-2; no clear D gene. The germline V and J ends were trimmed by 2 bases and 1 base, with 5 bases remaining between them. The CDR3 is made up of 12 amino acids. Germline V gene data show CDR1 as GTSNPN and CDR2 as SVGIG (reference sequence). The CDR3 DNA reads as TGTGCCTGGAGTCCACTTAACTATGGCTACACCTTC. Amino acids: CAWSPLNYGYTF. The whole variable domain, filled in from reference TRBV30 and TRBJ1-2, reads SQTIHQWPATLVQPVGSPLSLECTVEGTSNPNLYWYRQAAGRGLQLLFYSVGIGQISSEVPQNLSASRPQDRQFILSSKKLLLSDSGFYLCAWSPLNYGYTFGSGTRLTVV.

This clone was counted a few times. The chain combines TRBV12-5 with TRBJ2-2, with 7 positions matching TRBD1. The trim removed 7 bases at V and 1 base at J, leaving 6 bases unmatched. CDR1 and CDR2 from the germline V gene are LGHNT and FRNRAP. This CDR3 has 15 amino acids. CDR3 sequence (DNA): TGTGCTAGTGCCTGGGACAGCTGGAACACCGGGGAGCTGTTTTTT. Its protein is CASAWDSWNTGELFF.

V is TRBV5-1 and J is TRBJ2-7; D is possibly TRBD1 (6 bases). The V end lost 4 bases, the J end lost 4 bases, and 24 bases lay between the germline ends. This CDR3 is built from 17 residues. Germline V gives CDR1 SGHRS, CDR2 YFSETQ. Here the CDR3 reads CASSPGTLNGGLYEQYV. CDR3 DNA sequence: TGCGCCAGCAGCCCCGGGACATTAAACGGCGGGTTATACGAGCAGTACGTC.

In its sample, this clone was seen a few times. The CDR3 protein is CASSLGTTGYEQYV. The CDR3 nucleotides are TGTGCCAGCAGTTTAGGGACAACCGGCTACGAGCAGTACGTC. The rearrangement links TRBV28 to TRBJ2-7; tentative D call: TRBD1 (6 bases). Trimming stripped 2 bases from V and 3 bases from J, with 11 bases between. Germline lookup yields CDR1 MDHEN and CDR2 SYDVKM. The CDR3 length is 14 residues.

The rearrangement uses TRBV6-5 and TRBJ1-4; 7 nucleotides align to TRBD1. Germline V gene lookup returns CDR1 MNHEY and CDR2 SVGAGI. The V segment lost 5 bases and the J segment 5 bases; nucleotides outside the gene matches: 8. The CDR3 contains 15 residues. The CDR3: CASSRNRGNNEKLFF. The DNA of the CDR3 is TGTGCCAGCAGTAGAAACAGGGGAAACAATGAAAAACTGTTTTTT.

This chain joins TRBV27 and TRBJ2-1; maybe TRBD2 (5 bases). The germline CDR1 and CDR2 sequences are MNHEY and SMNVEV (reference sequence). This CDR3 contains 16 residues. V was cut by 0 bases and J by 2 bases, with 11 bases left in between. The DNA for the CDR3 is TGTGCCAGCAGTTTATCCCCGGGGTCCCCCTACAATGAGCAGTTCTTC. Translating gives CASSLSPGSPYNEQFF.

The genes are TRBV7-3 and TRBJ2-6, with a weak D call TRBD1 (6 bases). Looked up from germline, CDR1 is SGHTA and CDR2 is FQGTGA. Trimming removed 0 bases from V and 2 bases from J, with 11 bases in between. This CDR3 spans 17 amino acids. CDR3 in amino acids: CASSLTLNRAGANVLTF. DNA of the CDR3: TGTGCCAGCAGCTTAACGTTAAACAGGGCTGGGGCCAACGTCCTGACTTTC.

The CDR3 sequence is CASSLGTGQYGYTF. The CDR3 nucleotides are TGCGCCAGCAGCCTAGGGACAGGGCAGTATGGCTACACCTTC. The genes are TRBV5-1 and TRBJ1-2; 9 nucleotides match TRBD1. The germline gives CDR1 SGHRS, CDR2 YFSETQ. CDR3 length equals 14 residues. V trimming: 4 bases; J trimming: 5 bases; junction bases outside the gene matches: 6.

The chain links TRBV28 to TRBJ1-1; D might be TRBD1 (6 bases). The V gene's germline CDR1 is MDHEN and CDR2 SYDVKM. CDR3 size: 12 residues. Trimming shortened V by 10 bases and J by 2 bases, and 11 bases separated the two germline ends. The CDR3 DNA reads as TGTGCCACTAGGGGGTCCAACACTGAAGCTTTCTTT. Translating it yields CATRGSNTEAFF.

V is TRBV6-5 and J is TRBJ1-2; D may be TRBD1 (5 bases). The CDR3 has 14 amino acids. Trimming removed 6 bases from V and 10 bases from J, with 21 bases in between. The germline gives CDR1 MNHEY, CDR2 SVGAGI. This CDR3 is CASSSPGRINFYTF. Here the CDR3 DNA reads TGTGCCAGCAGCTCTCCGGGGCGTATTAATTTCTACACCTTC.

The rearrangement joins TRBV18 to TRBJ2-7, with 7 nucleotides matching TRBD1. After removal of 2 bases from V and 6 bases from J, the junction contained 7 bases not matched to a gene. This CDR3 spans 14 amino acids. CDR1 and CDR2 (germline): KGHSH, LQKENI. CDR3 DNA: TGTGCCAGCTCACCATCGGATACAGGGGTCGAGCAGTACGTC. This sequence encodes CASSPSDTGVEQYV.

The chain joins TRBV7-9 to TRBJ2-1; TRBD2 aligns across 7 bases. Germline V gene sequence: CDR1 SEHNR, CDR2 FQNEAQ (reference sequence). The CDR3 has 17 residues. Trimming took 5 bases from V and 4 from J; bases not matched to a gene: 14. The chain's CDR3 is CASSRGAGDYLYNEQFF. Written as DNA, the CDR3 is TGTGCCAGCAGCCGAGGGGCGGGGGACTACCTGTACAATGAGCAGTTCTTC.

The chain combines TRBV19 with TRBJ1-1; TRBD1 might be the D (5 bases). The V gene's germline CDR1 is LNHDA and CDR2 SQIVND (reference sequence). The ends were cut back, 10 bases at V and 5 bases at J, with 23 bases in the middle. The CDR3 sequence is 15 residues long. The CDR3 loop reads CATWAQRGWGTEAFF. In DNA form, the CDR3 reads TGTGCCACCTGGGCACAGAGGGGTTGGGGGACTGAAGCTTTCTTT.

This clone was detected only a few times. The rearrangement uses TRBV6-5 and TRBJ1-2; 8 bases fit TRBD1. The CDR3 has 15 amino acids. Trimming took 6 bases from V and 2 from J; bases not matched to a gene: 8. Germline V gene sequence: CDR1 MNHEY, CDR2 SVGAGI. CDR3 in amino acids: CASRTGDRPNYGYTF. In DNA form, the CDR3 reads TGTGCCAGCAGAACCGGGGACAGGCCCAACTATGGCTACACCTTC.

The chain uses TRBV3-1 (or the pseudogene TRBV3-2) and TRBJ1-4; D uncertain. Trimming cost V 4 bases and J 0 bases, with 6 bases left between them. CDR3 size: 14 residues. The germline V gene encodes CDR1 LGHDT and CDR2 YNNKEL (reference sequence). CDR3: CASSRGATNEKLFF. The CDR3 bases are TGTGCCAGCAGCCGGGGAGCAACTAATGAAAAACTGTTTTTT.

In the case of this clone: Because the CDR3's place on the DNA is in doubt, the DNA is left out and the CDR3 is given as listed by TCRdb. V gene TRBV3-1 (or the pseudogene TRBV3-2) combines with J gene TRBJ2-3; the table's D call TRBD1 went unverified against the DNA. The germline V gene encodes CDR1 LGHDT and CDR2 YNNKEL (reference sequence). The CDR3 comprises 13 residues, both ends counted. CDR3 residues: CASSQVGTGSLYF.

The gene calls are TRBV6-5 and TRBJ2-5, with a possible D match to TRBD2 (6 bases). Germline CDR1 and CDR2: MNHEY and SVGAGI. Deletions cut 6 bases from V and 4 bases from J, with 12 bases between. CDR3 length: 13 amino acids. The CDR3 sequence: CASRRTGGETQYF. DNA of the CDR3: TGTGCCAGCAGACGGACCGGGGGAGAGACCCAGTACTTC.

V usage is TRBV5-4 and J usage is TRBJ1-2; D is perhaps TRBD1 (6 bases). The CDR3 runs 14 residues. In germline, CDR1 is SGHNT, CDR2 YYREEE (reference sequence). V lost 0 bases, J lost 5 bases, and 11 bases lay in between. Here the CDR3 reads CASSLGPGEYGYTF. The CDR3, as DNA: TGTGCCAGCAGCTTGGGACCAGGGGAATATGGCTACACCTTC. The variable domain in full, with the rest retrieved from reference TRBV5-4 and TRBJ1-2, is ETGVTQSPTHLIKTRGQQVTLRCSSQSGHNTVSWYQQALGQGPQFIFQYYREEENGRGNFPPRFSGLQFPNYSSELNVNALELDDSALYLCASSLGPGEYGYTFGSGTRLTVV.

This sequence joins TRBV2 and TRBJ2-3, with TRBD2 identical over 10 bases. Germline CDR1 is SNHLY and CDR2 is FYNNEI. The V gene end was trimmed by 4 bases and the J gene end by 2 bases; junction bases not matched to a gene: 3. There are 15 residues in the CDR3. The CDR3 DNA sequence: TGTGCCAGCAGTGTTAGCGGGGGGACCACAGATACGCAGTATTTT. Translating it yields CASSVSGGTTDTQYF.

The chain employs TRBV5-1 and TRBJ2-1; TRBD1 might be the D (5 bases). V was trimmed by 5 bases and J by 5 bases, leaving 8 bases between them. There are 12 residues in the CDR3. Germline CDR1 and CDR2: SGHRS and YFSETQ. CDR3 DNA: TGCGCCAGCAGGGACAACCACAATGAGCAGTTCTTC. Translating gives CASRDNHNEQFF.

The rearrangement uses TRBV11-2 and TRBJ2-7; 9 bases line up with TRBD2. CDR1 SGHAT and CDR2 FQNNGV come from the germline V gene. J was trimmed by 2 bases and V by 3 bases; bases with no gene match: 2. The CDR3 runs to 14 residues. The CDR3 loop reads CASSLGGGAYEQYV. DNA for the CDR3: TGTGCCAGCAGCTTGGGCGGGGGGGCCTACGAGCAGTACGTC.

This chain joins TRBV7-8 and TRBJ1-5, with no clear D. The CDR3 extends over 12 amino acids. Germline assignment: CDR1 SGHVS and CDR2 FQNEAQ. The V and J ends lost 3 bases and 4 bases respectively, with 4 bases between them. The CDR3 here is CASSFQNQPQHF. CDR3 DNA: TGTGCCAGCAGCTTTCAGAATCAGCCCCAGCATTTT.

V gene TRBV30 combines with J gene TRBJ1-4; D unclear. The CDR3 totals 14 residues. Germline V CDR1 and CDR2: GTSNPN, SVGIG (reference sequence). Trimming cost V 1 base and J 7 bases, with 13 bases left between them. The CDR3 sequence is CAWSAKGRLEKLFF. CDR3 bases: TGTGCCTGGAGTGCCAAAGGACGCCTTGAAAAACTGTTTTTT.